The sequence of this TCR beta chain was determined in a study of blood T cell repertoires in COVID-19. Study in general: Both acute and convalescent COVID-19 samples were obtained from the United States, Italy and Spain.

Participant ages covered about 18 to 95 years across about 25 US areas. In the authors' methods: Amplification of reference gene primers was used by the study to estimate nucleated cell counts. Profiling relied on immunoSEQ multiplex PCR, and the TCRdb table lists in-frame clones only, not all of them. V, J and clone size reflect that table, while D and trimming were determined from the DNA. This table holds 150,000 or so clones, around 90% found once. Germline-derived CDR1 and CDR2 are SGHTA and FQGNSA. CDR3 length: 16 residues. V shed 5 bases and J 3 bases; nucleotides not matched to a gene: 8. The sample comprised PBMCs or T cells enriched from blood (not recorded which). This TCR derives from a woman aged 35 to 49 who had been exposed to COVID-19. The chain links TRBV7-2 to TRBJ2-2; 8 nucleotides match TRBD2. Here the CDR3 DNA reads TGTGCCAGCAGCCCGGTGGCCGGGGGGGACACCGGGGAGCTGTTTTTT. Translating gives CASSPVAGGDTGELFF.